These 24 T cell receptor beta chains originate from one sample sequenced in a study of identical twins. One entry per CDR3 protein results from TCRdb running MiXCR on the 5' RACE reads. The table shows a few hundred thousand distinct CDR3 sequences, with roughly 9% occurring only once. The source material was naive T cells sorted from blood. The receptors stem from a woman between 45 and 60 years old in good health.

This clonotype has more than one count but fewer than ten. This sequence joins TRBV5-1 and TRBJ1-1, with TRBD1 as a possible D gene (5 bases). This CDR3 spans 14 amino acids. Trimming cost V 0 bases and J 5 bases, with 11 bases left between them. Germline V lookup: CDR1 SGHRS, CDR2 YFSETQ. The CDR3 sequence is CASSLGVGGTEAFF. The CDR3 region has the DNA TGCGCCAGCAGCTTGGGCGTTGGGGGGACTGAAGCTTTCTTT.

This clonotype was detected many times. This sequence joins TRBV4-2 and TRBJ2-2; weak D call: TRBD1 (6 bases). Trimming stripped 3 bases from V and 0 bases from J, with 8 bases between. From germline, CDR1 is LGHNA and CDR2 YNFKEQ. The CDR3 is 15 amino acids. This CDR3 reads CASSQDSANTGELFF. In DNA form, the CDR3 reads TGTGCCAGCAGCCAGGACAGCGCGAACACCGGGGAGCTGTTTTTT.

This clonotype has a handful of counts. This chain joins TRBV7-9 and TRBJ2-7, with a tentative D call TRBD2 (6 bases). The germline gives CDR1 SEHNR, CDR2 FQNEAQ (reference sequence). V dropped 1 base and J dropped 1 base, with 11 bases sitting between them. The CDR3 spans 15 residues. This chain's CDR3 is CASSLGDLGSYEQYV. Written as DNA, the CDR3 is TGTGCCAGCAGCTTAGGGGACTTGGGGTCCTACGAGCAGTACGTC.

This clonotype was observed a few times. Here the CDR3 reads CASSRQGQGFEKLFF. For the CDR3, the DNA is TGTGCCAGCAGCAGGCAAGGACAGGGTTTTGAAAAACTGTTTTTT. The chain combines TRBV12-3 or TRBV12-4 with TRBJ1-4; 8 positions agree with TRBD1. The V and J ends lost 6 bases and 7 bases, in that order; junction bases with no gene match: 10. The CDR3 spans 15 residues.

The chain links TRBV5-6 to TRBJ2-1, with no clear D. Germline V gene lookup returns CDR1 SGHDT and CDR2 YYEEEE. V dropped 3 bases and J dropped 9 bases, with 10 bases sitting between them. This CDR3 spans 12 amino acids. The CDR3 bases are TGTGCCAGCAGCTCGAACTTGGGTGAGCAGTTCTTC. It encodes CASSSNLGEQFF.

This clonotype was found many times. The CDR3 loop reads CASSLSSANTGELFF. The CDR3 nucleotides read TGTGCCAGCAGTCTAAGCTCCGCGAACACCGGGGAGCTGTTTTTT. The chain combines TRBV27 with TRBJ2-2, with no clear D. The CDR3 has 15 amino acids. Trimming shortened V by 5 bases and J by 0 bases, and 10 bases separated the two germline ends. Germline values: CDR1 MNHEY, CDR2 SMNVEV (reference sequence).

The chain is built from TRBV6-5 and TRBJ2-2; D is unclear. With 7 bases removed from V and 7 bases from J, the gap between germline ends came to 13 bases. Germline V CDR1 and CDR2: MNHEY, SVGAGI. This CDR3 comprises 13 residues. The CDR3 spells CASNVDEDGELFF. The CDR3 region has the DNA TGTGCCAGCAACGTAGACGAGGACGGGGAGCTGTTTTTT.

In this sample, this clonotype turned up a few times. The CDR3 DNA reads as TGCGCCAGCAGCCAGGGGGTGGGACTCGATTCCTACGAGCAGTACTTC. Protein product: CASSQGVGLDSYEQYF. The chain couples TRBV4-1 to TRBJ2-7; D is possibly TRBD2 (6 bases). Trimming shortened V by 3 bases and J by 1 base, and 16 bases separated the two germline ends. The germline V gene has CDR1 MGHRA and CDR2 YSYEKL. The CDR3 loop spans 16 amino acids.

CDR3 coding DNA: TGTGCCAGCAGTGGACTAGCGGGCCTCACCCCCTACAATGAGCAGTTCTTC. This encodes CASSGLAGLTPYNEQFF. V gene TRBV6-1 combines with J gene TRBJ2-1; 10 bases line up with TRBD2. Germline V lookup: CDR1 MNHNS, CDR2 SASEGT. CDR3 size: 17 residues. V shed 4 bases and J 2 bases; nucleotides not matched to a gene: 8.

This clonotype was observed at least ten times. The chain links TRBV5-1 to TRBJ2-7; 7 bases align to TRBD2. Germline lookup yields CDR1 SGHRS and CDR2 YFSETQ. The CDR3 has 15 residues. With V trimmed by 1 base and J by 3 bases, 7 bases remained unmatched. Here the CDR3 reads CASSLMPSGIYEQYF. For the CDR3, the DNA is TGCGCCAGCAGCTTGATGCCTAGCGGAATCTACGAGCAGTACTTC.

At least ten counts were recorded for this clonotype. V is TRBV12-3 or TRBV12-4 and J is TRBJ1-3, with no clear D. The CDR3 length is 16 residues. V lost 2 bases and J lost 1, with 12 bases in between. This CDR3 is CASSLKSTGSGNTIYF. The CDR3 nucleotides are TGTGCCAGCAGTTTAAAGTCAACCGGGTCTGGAAACACCATATATTTT.

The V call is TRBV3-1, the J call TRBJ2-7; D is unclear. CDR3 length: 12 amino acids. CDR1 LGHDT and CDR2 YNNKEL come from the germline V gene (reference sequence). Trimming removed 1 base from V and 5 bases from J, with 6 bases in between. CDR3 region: CASSQVQDEQYV. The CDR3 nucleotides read TGTGCCAGCAGCCAAGTCCAAGACGAGCAGTACGTC.

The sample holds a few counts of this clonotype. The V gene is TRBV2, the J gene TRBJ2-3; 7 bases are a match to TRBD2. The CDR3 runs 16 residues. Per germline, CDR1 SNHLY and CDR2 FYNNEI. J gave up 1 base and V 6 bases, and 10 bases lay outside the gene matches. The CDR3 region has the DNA TGTGCCAGCAGCGGGGTCAGCGGGATTGGCACAGATACGCAGTATTTT. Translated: CASSGVSGIGTDTQYF.

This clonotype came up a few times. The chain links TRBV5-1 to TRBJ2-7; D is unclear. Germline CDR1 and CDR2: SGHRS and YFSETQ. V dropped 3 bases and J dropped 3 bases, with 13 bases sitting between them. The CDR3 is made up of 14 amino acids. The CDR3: CASSSGQAGYEQYF. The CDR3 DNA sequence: TGCGCCAGCAGCTCTGGCCAGGCAGGCTACGAGCAGTACTTC.

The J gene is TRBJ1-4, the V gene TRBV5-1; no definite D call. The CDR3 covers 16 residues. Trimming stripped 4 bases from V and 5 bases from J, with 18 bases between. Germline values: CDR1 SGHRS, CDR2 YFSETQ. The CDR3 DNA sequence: TGCGCCAGCAGCCCAATGGGCATCGGAGTAAATGAAAAACTGTTTTTT. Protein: CASSPMGIGVNEKLFF.

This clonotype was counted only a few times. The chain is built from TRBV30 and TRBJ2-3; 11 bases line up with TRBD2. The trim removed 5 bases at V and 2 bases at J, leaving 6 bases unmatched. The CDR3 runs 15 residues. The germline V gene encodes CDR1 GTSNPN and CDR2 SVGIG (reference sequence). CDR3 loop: CAWGGTSGLTDTQYF. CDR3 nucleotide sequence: TGTGCCTGGGGGGGGACTAGCGGCCTCACAGATACGCAGTATTTT.

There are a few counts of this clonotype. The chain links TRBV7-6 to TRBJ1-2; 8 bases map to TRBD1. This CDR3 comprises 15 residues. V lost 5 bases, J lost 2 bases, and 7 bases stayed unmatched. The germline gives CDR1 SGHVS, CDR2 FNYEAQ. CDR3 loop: CASSQLRDRNYGYTF. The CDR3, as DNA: TGTGCCAGCAGCCAACTTCGGGACAGGAACTATGGCTACACCTTC.

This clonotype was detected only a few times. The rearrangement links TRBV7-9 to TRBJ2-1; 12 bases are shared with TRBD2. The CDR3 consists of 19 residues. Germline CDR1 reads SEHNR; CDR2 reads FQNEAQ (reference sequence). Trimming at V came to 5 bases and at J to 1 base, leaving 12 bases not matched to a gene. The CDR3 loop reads CASSPTGKTSGSSYNEQFF. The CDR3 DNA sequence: TGTGCCAGCAGCCCTACAGGGAAGACTAGCGGGAGTTCCTACAATGAGCAGTTCTTC.

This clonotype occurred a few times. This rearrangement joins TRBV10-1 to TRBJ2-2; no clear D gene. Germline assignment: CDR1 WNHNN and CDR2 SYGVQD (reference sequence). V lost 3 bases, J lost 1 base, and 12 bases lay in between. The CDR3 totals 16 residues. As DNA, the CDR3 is TGCGCCAGCAGTGAAGGGCTATTTGGGAACACCGGGGAGCTGTTTTTT. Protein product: CASSEGLFGNTGELFF.

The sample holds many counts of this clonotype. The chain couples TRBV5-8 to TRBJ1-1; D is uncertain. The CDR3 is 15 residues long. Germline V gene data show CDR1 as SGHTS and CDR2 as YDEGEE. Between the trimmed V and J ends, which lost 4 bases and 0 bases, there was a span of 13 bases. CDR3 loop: CASSLGSLMNTEAFF. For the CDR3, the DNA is TGTGCCAGCAGCCTGGGGTCGCTTATGAACACTGAAGCTTTCTTT.

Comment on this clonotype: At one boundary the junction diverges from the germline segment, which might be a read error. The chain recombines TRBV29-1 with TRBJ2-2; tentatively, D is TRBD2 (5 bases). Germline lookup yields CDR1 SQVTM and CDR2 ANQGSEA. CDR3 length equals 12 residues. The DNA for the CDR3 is TGCAGCGTGAGATTGGGTACCGGGGAGCTGGTTTTT. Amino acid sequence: CSVRLGTGELVF.

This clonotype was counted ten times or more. The CDR3 region is CSVRDRGWDNEQFF. The CDR3 bases are TGCAGCGTGAGGGACAGGGGTTGGGACAATGAGCAGTTCTTC. The V gene is TRBV29-1, the J gene TRBJ2-1, with 10 bases fitting TRBD1. This CDR3 comprises 14 residues. Trimming took 6 bases from V and 5 from J; bases not matched to a gene: 7. Germline-derived CDR1 and CDR2 are SQVTM and ANQGSEA.

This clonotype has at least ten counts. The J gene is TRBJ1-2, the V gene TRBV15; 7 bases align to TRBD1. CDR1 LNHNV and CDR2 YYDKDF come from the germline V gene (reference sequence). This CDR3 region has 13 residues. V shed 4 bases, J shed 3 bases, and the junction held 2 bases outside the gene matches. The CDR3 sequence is CATSNQGDYGYTF. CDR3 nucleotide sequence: TGTGCCACCAGCAATCAGGGGGACTATGGCTACACCTTC.

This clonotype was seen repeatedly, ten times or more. The CDR3 sequence: CAIVTGRYNEQFF. The CDR3, as DNA: TGTGCCATCGTGACAGGGCGCTACAATGAGCAGTTCTTC. The chain links TRBV28 to TRBJ2-1; 7 nucleotides align to TRBD1. The length of the CDR3 is 13 residues. Germline V lookup: CDR1 MDHEN, CDR2 SYDVKM. Germline trimming cut 10 bases from V and 3 bases from J; bases unmatched to any gene: 6.